This TCR beta chain was recorded in a study of PD-L1 blockade in urothelial cancer. The ends were cut back, 3 bases at V and 4 bases at J, with 13 bases in the middle. Germline V gene sequence: CDR1 MNHEY, CDR2 SVGAGI. The CDR3 has 14 residues. Only in-frame clones appear in the TCRdb table, and some are missing; sequencing was by immunoSEQ multiplex PCR. The data hold roughly 60,000 clones, with over 75% observed a single time. The sequenced sample was PBMCs, obtained around atezolizumab (anti-PD-L1) treatment. The clonotype originates from an older man with urothelial cancer. The chain joins TRBV6-5 to TRBJ2-7, with a possible D match to TRBD1 (5 bases). The chain's CDR3 is CASSYGRGGYEQYF. Here the CDR3 DNA reads TGTGCCAGCAGTTATGGAAGGGGCGGATACGAGCAGTACTTC.